In this sample, the clone carrying this T cell receptor beta chain turned up many times. The antigen is not known. A J-beta primer mix and a sample-barcoded 5' primer were used in a second PCR of roughly 6 to 12 cycles. Each CDR3 protein is one row after TCRdb ran MiXCR on the 5' RACE reads. The profile covers fewer than 800,000 distinct CDR3 sequences, with approximately 29% appearing a single time and about 16% taken by the ten largest. The data belong to a study of blood T cells in healthy people across ages. General study findings and limits: Naive CD4+ cells and diversity were both higher in long-lived donors than in aged donors. The percentage of naive T cells correlated strongly with TCR beta diversity. Per million T cells, TCR beta diversity dropped about linearly as age rose.

V shed 3 bases and J 2 bases; nucleotides not matched to a gene: 4. Germline CDR1 SGHRS, CDR2 YFSETQ. There are 16 residues in the CDR3. The sequenced sample was blood. The V call is TRBV5-1, the J call TRBJ2-1; 11 bases agree with TRBD2. The TCR sequence derives from a woman aged 80 or over in good health. DNA of the CDR3: TGCGCCAGCAGCTGGCTAGCGGGGGGCACCTACAATGAGCAGTTCTTC. This encodes CASSWLAGGTYNEQFF.